This T cell receptor beta chain is from a study of molecular identifiers for immune sequencing clone quantification. This CDR3 comprises 12 residues. Per the germline V gene, CDR1 is LNHDA and CDR2 is SQIVND (reference sequence). V was pared by 8 bases and J by 3 bases, with 10 bases between. Bulk TCR libraries used previously described methods and listed TCR primers. A single record per CDR3 protein comes from TCRdb applying MiXCR to the PCR reads. The sample carries tens of thousands of distinct CDR3 sequences, approximately 23% recorded once. In the sort, naive CD8 T cells were defined as CD8+CD4-CCR7+CD45RA+. This clonotype occurred once. With a much larger clone just one base away, this may be a read error.

The sequencing input was naive CD8+ T cells from blood, with Jurkat cell RNA spiked in. Subset given: FACS-sorted CD8+CD4-CCR7+CD45RA+ naive T cells. The chain combines TRBV19 with TRBJ1-1, with D unresolved. The TCR was taken from a human donor in good health. Some libraries in this study had Jurkat cell RNA spiked in. The CDR3 coding sequence is TGTGCCAGTGGAGACATGCACACTGAAGCTTTCTTT. Protein sequence: CASGDMHTEAFF.